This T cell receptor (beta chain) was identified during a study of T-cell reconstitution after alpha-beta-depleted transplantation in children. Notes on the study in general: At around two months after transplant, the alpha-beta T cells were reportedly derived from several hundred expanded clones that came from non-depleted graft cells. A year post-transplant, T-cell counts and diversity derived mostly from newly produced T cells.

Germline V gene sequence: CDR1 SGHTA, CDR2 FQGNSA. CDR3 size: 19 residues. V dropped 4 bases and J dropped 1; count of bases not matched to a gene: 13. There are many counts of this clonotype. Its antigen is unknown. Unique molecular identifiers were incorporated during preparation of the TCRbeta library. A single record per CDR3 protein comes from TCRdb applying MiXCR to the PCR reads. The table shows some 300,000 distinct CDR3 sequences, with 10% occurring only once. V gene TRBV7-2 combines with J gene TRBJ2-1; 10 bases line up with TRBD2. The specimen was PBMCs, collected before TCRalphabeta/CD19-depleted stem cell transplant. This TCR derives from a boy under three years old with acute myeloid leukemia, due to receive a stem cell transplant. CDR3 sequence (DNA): TGTGCCAGCAGCTGGACGAGCGGGGGGGCCCCCCGTTCCTACAATGAGCAGTTCTTC. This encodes CASSWTSGGAPRSYNEQFF.